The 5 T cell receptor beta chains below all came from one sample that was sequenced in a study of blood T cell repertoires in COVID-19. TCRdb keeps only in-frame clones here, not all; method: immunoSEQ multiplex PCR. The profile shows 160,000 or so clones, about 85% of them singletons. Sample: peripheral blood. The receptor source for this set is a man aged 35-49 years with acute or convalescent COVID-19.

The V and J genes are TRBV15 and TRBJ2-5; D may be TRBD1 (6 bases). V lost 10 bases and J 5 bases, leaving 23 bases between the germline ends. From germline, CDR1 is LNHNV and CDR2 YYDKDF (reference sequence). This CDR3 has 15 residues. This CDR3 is CAKFIKTGQGETQYF. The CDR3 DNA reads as TGTGCCAAATTCATAAAGACAGGTCAGGGGGAGACCCAGTACTTC.

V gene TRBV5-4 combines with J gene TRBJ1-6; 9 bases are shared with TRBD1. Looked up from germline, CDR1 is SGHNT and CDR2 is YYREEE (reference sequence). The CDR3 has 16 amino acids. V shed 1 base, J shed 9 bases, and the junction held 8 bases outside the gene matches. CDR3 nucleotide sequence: TGTGCCAGCAGCTTGTTCCCGGGACAGGGTGTTTCACCCCTCCACTTT. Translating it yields CASSLFPGQGVSPLHF.

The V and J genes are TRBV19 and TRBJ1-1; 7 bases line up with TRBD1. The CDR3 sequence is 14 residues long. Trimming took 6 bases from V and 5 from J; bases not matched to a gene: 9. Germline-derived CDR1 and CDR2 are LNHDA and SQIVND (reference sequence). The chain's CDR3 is CASRTTGIGTEAFF. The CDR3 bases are TGTGCCAGTAGGACGACAGGGATTGGGACTGAAGCTTTCTTT.

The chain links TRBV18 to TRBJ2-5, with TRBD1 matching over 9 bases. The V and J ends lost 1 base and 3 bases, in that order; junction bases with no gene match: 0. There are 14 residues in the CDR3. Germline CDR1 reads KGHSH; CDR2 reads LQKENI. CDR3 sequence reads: CASSPRDREETQYF. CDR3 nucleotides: TGTGCCAGCTCACCACGGGACAGGGAAGAGACCCAGTACTTC.

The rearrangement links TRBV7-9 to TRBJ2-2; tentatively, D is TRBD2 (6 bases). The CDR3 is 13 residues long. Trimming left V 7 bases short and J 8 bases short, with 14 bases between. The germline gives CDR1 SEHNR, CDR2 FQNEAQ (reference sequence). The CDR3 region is CASTPGGKGELFF. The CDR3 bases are TGTGCCAGCACTCCCGGGGGAAAAGGGGAGCTGTTTTTT.